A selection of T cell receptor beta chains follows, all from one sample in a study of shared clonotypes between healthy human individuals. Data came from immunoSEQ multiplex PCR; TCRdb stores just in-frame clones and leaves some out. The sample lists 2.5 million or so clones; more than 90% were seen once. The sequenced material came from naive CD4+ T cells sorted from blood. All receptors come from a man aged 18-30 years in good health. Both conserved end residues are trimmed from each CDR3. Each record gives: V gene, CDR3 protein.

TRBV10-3 AISDGGESNQPQH
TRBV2 ASRLEETQY
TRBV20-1 SAQQGAGQY
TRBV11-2 ASSLAPSSYNEQF
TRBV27 ASITSGTTGELF
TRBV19 ASSNPGRNTEAF
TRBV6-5 ASSLTSGQETQY
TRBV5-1 ASSLDGVGNTIY
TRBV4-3 ASSQALAINTGELF
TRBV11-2 ASTPSPGMVITEAF
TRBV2 ASTEAGEQY
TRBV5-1 ASSIGLSTDTQY
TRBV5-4 ASSLRGTGSLSGANVLT
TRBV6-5 ASSWDRGRSGNTIY
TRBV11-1 ASSRLSGNTIY
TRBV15 ATSRPDRGFQPQH
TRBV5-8 ASSLVGWYSGNTIY
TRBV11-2 ASRPWGQGKGETQY
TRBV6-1 ASSEAPLPRRSNSPLH
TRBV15 ATSTGSSGGGRYEQY
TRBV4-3 ASSQGSKGPWGNEQF
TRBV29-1 SGEQGGTEAF
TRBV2 ASSLGAYEQY
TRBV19 ASTKGGTGELF
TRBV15 ATSSRLAGAAETQY
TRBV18 ASSQGEGQPQH
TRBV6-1 ATKKAGGDEQF
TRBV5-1 ASSPGQGGSGYT
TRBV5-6 ASSPGTSGRSYNEQF
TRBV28 ASRGSAGESYEQY
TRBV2 ASKVGGGADTQY
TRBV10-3 AISPTGYTEAF
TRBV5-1 ASTGLGGINEQF
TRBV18 ASSLTSQETQY
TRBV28 ASSFGTGGGETQY
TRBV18 ASSHTGQITYEQY
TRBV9 ASSPFGSGANVLT
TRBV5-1 ASSLYVSSPYEQY
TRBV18 ASSPNLRADTQY
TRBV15 ATSWGGLDYGYT
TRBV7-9 ASSPWDRGTDTQY
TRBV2 ASSEDRNYGYT
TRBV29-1 SAGTSGYEQY